This T cell receptor (beta chain) originates from a study of blood T cell repertoires in COVID-19 (dated by TCRdb to the early 2020s). In the study overall: Collaborator samples came from the United States, Italy and Spain and covered acute and convalescent phases of COVID-19. The prospective study material was composed of cDNA or gDNA derived from T cells, B-cell-depleted T cells, or PBMCs. Deeply sampled blood TCRbeta repertoires from subjects exposed to, actively infected with, or recovered from COVID-19 were included in the dataset. A freely available public database, intended as a resource for researchers studying the immune response to SARS-CoV-2, is where the repertoires were released. The samples were drawn from the first 160 participants of the ongoing ImmuneRACE study and from over 950 subjects provided by 6 global collaborators. The sample metadata nearly always contained a de-identified subject ID, COVID-19 status, age in years and sex. Where HLA class I and class II types were available, the types were taken from metadata supplied by the sample provider, not from assay-based typing. Summary of the overall study and its limitations: The amount of clinical and demographic metadata varied by source and participant and was provided uncurated.

Whole blood was collected in K2EDTA tubes by collaborating institutions according to the institutions' own protocols. For TCRbeta analysis, collaborators shipped samples in one of three forms: frozen whole blood, isolated PBMCs, or DNA extracted from either of those sample types. The V end loses 5 bases and the J end loses 6 bases, and a stretch of 13 bases separates them. Taken from the germline V gene, the CDR1 and CDR2 loops are SGHTA and FQGNSA. The CDR3 numbers 13 residues from cysteine through phenylalanine. Only the CDR3 part of the read is kept: 39 bases, read in frame from the first base. The immunoSEQ Assay, a bias-controlled multiplex PCR, was used to amplify TCRbeta CDR3 regions from genomic DNA. The authors' pipeline ran thus. The number of nucleated cells in each sample was estimated by amplification of reference gene primers within the assay. To quantify the absolute abundance of each unique TCRbeta CDR3 rearrangement, sequence reads were collapsed and filtered. For each sample, productive Simpson clonality was calculated as the square root of Simpson's diversity index across productive rearrangements. The source is immuneACCESS, and TCRdb retained only in-frame sequences with V and J called. Part of the clones is not carried over; for the studies checked, unresolved V genes explain less than half of this, and the remainder is unexplained. That table gives V, J and clone size, and the DNA gave D and trimming. Within this sample are about 490,000 clones, with 70% to 90% of them counted one time only. The leading ten clones occupy roughly 3.2% of the sample.

As for this clone: It has no known antigen specificity. No base quality values were provided; no much bigger clone lies one nucleotide off.

Source material: peripheral blood. The TCR comes from a human donor in a cohort sampled during active COVID-19. Recombination connected TRBV7-2 to TRBJ1-1; the D gene remains uncertain. The CDR3 region has the sequence CASSPPRGSEAFF. The DNA is TGTGCCAGCAGCCCACCGCGAGGGTCTGAAGCTTTCTTT.